This TCR beta chain derives from a study of T cells after yellow fever vaccination. Study outcomes and limitations: The presence of abundant clonotypes contaminating from the bulk population was possible in FACS-sorted repertoires. Though weaker, the secondary response peaked faster, on day 5 versus 15.

The J segment lost 5 bases and the V segment lost 0 bases, leaving 7 bases of the junction unmatched. Per the germline V gene, CDR1 is MNHEY and CDR2 is SVGEGT. The CDR3 loop spans 18 amino acids. A universal primer site and UMIs were added as TCR cDNA was made by 5'RACE template switching. TCRdb itself ran the 5' RACE reads through MiXCR, one entry per CDR3 protein. The repertoire holds roughly 240,000 distinct CDR3 sequences, with approximately 6.3% as singletons. Note on this clonotype: Antigen: not known.

The chain recombines TRBV6-2 or TRBV6-3 with TRBJ2-2; 12 bases are a match to TRBD2. This TCR came from a man aged 25 to 40 who received the YFV17D yellow fever vaccine. This material consisted of CD4+ T cells sorted from PBMCs, taken on the day of the yellow fever booster vaccination. CDR3 loop: CASSYSGTSGLRTGELFF. In nucleotides, the CDR3 is TGTGCCAGCAGTTACTCCGGGACTAGCGGGTTGAGAACCGGGGAGCTGTTTTTT.